The 20 T cell receptor beta chains below all came from one sample that was sequenced in a study of regulatory T cells in long-lasting Graves disease. The time point denotes: newly diagnosed GD, antithyroid drugs for less than 3 months. Making the TCR library involved RNA that had been extracted from PBMCs. Relying on iRepertoire HTBI primers and Arm-PCR of CDR3 regions, the team built TCR beta libraries. TCRdb reprocessed the multiplex PCR reads with MiXCR, giving one entry per CDR3 protein. The sample includes some 500,000 distinct CDR3 sequences, about 15% seen only once; the top ten take approximately 25%. The sample was also reused in another study, on T cells in Graves' hyperthyroidism and ophthalmopathy.

The sequencing here drew on peripheral blood mononuclear cells (PBMCs), taken at new diagnosis, from a patient treated with antithyroid drugs. Source of these receptors: a middle-aged woman with Graves disease.

This clonotype was picked up many times. This CDR3 is CSARIAGLTTDTQYF. CDR3 nucleotide sequence: TGCAGTGCTAGGATTGCGGGCCTCACCACAGATACGCAGTATTTT. The chain couples TRBV20-1 to TRBJ2-3; possible D gene TRBD2, 5 bases. With 3 bases removed from V and 2 bases from J, the gap between germline ends came to 15 bases. CDR1 is DFQATT and CDR2 is SNEGSKA in the germline V gene (reference sequence). The CDR3 is made up of 15 amino acids.

This clonotype was found many times. The CDR3 protein is CSARMGIQETQYF. Written as DNA, the CDR3 is TGCAGTGCTAGAATGGGGATCCAAGAGACCCAGTACTTC. The chain has TRBV20-1 and TRBJ2-5; D not certain. V gave up 2 bases and J gave up 1 base, with 8 bases separating them. This CDR3 comprises 13 residues. Looked up from germline, CDR1 is DFQATT and CDR2 is SNEGSKA (reference sequence).

In its sample, this clonotype was seen many times. This chain uses TRBV20-1 with TRBJ2-5; D assignment may be TRBD1 or TRBD2 (5 bases each). CDR3 length: 12 amino acids. V gave up 6 bases and J gave up 3 bases, with 11 bases separating them. Germline CDR1 is DFQATT and CDR2 is SNEGSKA (reference sequence). CDR3 DNA sequence: TGCAGTGCAGCCGGGGCCGAAGAGACCCAGTACTTC. Translating it yields CSAAGAEETQYF.

This clonotype was picked up many times. The J gene is TRBJ2-1, the V gene TRBV2; the D gene is possibly TRBD2 (5 bases). Trimming removed 3 bases from V and 5 bases from J, with 11 bases in between. This CDR3 spans 14 amino acids. Germline values: CDR1 SNHLY, CDR2 FYNNEI. The CDR3 here is CASSDLRVHNEQFF. In DNA, the CDR3 is TGTGCCAGCAGTGATTTGAGGGTCCACAATGAGCAGTTCTTC.

This clonotype was detected many times. The chain has TRBV5-1 and TRBJ2-7; D is ambiguous. The CDR3 extends over 13 amino acids. Between the trimmed V and J ends, which lost 4 bases and 3 bases, there was a span of 11 bases. The V gene's germline CDR1 is SGHRS and CDR2 YFSETQ. The CDR3 DNA sequence: TGCGCCAGCAGCCAAGGGCGGCGCTACGAGCAGTACTTC. Its protein product is CASSQGRRYEQYF. Variable domain in full (rest from reference TRBV5-1 and TRBJ2-7): KAGVTQTPRYLIKTRGQQVTLSCSPISGHRSVSWYQQTPGQGLQFLFEYFSETQRNKGNFPGRFSGRQFSNSRSEMNVSTLELGDSALYLCASSQGRRYEQYFGPGTRLTVT.

In the case of this clonotype: This may come from a read error, since a much larger clone is one base off. The rearrangement joins TRBV11-1 to TRBJ1-5; unclear D gene. Trimming pared 0 bases from V and 5 bases from J, leaving 8 bases between. This CDR3 region has 14 residues. Germline lookup yields CDR1 SGHAT and CDR2 FQDESV (reference sequence). The CDR3 sequence: CASSLATGDQPQHF. In DNA, the CDR3 is TGTGCCAGCAGCTTAGCGACTGGGGATCAGCCCCAGCATTTT.

This clonotype has ten or more counts. This sequence joins TRBV9 and TRBJ1-6; the D gene is possibly TRBD1 (5 bases). Germline CDR1 SGDLS, CDR2 YYNGEE. This CDR3 contains 16 residues. The ends were cut back, 4 bases at V and 9 bases at J, with 20 bases in the middle. CDR3 sequence reads: CASSTQTASEGSPLHF. The CDR3 DNA is TGTGCCAGCAGCACGCAGACAGCTTCAGAGGGTTCACCCCTCCACTTT.

The table lists this clonotype with a few counts. The CDR3 nucleotides read TGTGCCAGTAGTATTTTGGGTGCGGCCCAGGAAAAACTGTTTTTT. It specifies CASSILGAAQEKLFF. V and J are TRBV19 and TRBJ1-4; D is unclear. The CDR3 sequence is 15 residues long. The germline V gene has CDR1 LNHDA and CDR2 SQIVND (reference sequence). V lost 3 bases and J 8 bases, leaving 16 bases between the germline ends.

This clonotype was recorded many times. The chain carries TRBV20-1 and TRBJ2-1; the match to TRBD1 covers 9 bases. V was pared by 2 bases and J by 7 bases, with 9 bases of the junction left unmatched. CDR1 is DFQATT and CDR2 is SNEGSKA in the germline V gene (reference sequence). The CDR3 covers 15 residues. DNA of the CDR3: TGCAGTGCTAGAAGCCTCGGGACAGGGAAAAATGAGCAGTTCTTC. As protein: CSARSLGTGKNEQFF.

DNA of the CDR3: TGCGCCAGCAGCCCGGGACAGGGCGACGGGAACACTGAAGCTTTCTTT. This gives the protein CASSPGQGDGNTEAFF. The chain joins TRBV4-1 to TRBJ1-1; 9 bases align to TRBD1. Trimming took 4 bases from V and 1 from J; bases not matched to a gene: 7. The CDR3 runs 16 residues. Per the germline V gene, CDR1 is MGHRA and CDR2 is YSYEKL.

This clonotype was picked up many times. V usage is TRBV5-1 and J usage is TRBJ2-7; D remains unclear. CDR3 length: 13 residues. Between the trimmed V and J ends, which lost 0 bases and 6 bases, there was a span of 10 bases. In germline, CDR1 is SGHRS, CDR2 YFSETQ. The CDR3 loop reads CASSLAASREQYF. DNA for the CDR3: TGCGCCAGCAGCTTGGCAGCCTCTCGCGAGCAGTACTTC.

The sample holds many counts of this clonotype. This chain uses TRBV11-2 with TRBJ2-3; TRBD2 matches 7 bases. The length of the CDR3 is 15 residues. Germline CDR1 reads SGHAT; CDR2 reads FQNNGV. Trimming removed 4 bases from V and 4 bases from J; junction bases left unmatched: 8. CDR3 amino acids: CASSSNSGGADTQYF. The CDR3 region has the DNA TGTGCCAGCAGCTCAAATTCGGGGGGAGCAGATACGCAGTATTTT.

This clonotype was counted a few times. V gene TRBV19 combines with J gene TRBJ2-2; D is unclear. The CDR3 extends over 12 amino acids. V was cut by 4 bases and J by 6 bases, with 6 bases left in between. From germline, CDR1 is LNHDA and CDR2 SQIVND (reference sequence). The CDR3 bases are TGTGCCAGTAGTAGTTGGCCCGGGGAGCTGTTTTTT. This translates into CASSSWPGELFF.

The V and J genes are TRBV29-1 and TRBJ2-6; D might be TRBD2 (6 bases). Looked up from germline, CDR1 is SQVTM and CDR2 is ANQGSEA. The CDR3 has 14 residues. V was clipped by 4 bases and J by 3 bases, with 10 bases between them. The CDR3, as DNA: TGCAGCGTTGTATCGGGACTTGGGGCCAACGTCCTGACTTTC. Its protein product is CSVVSGLGANVLTF.

The chain joins TRBV19 to TRBJ1-6; D not resolved. The CDR3 is 15 residues long. CDR1 and CDR2 from the germline V gene are LNHDA and SQIVND (reference sequence). The V end lost 4 bases, the J end lost 0 bases, and 7 bases lay between the germline ends. This chain's CDR3 is CASSTLSSYNSPLHF. CDR3 DNA sequence: TGTGCCAGTAGTACCCTAAGCTCCTATAATTCACCCCTCCACTTT.

Many counts were recorded for this clonotype. The J gene is TRBJ2-3, the V gene TRBV4-1; 8 nucleotides align to TRBD2. The CDR3 consists of 15 residues. V was clipped by 2 bases and J by 0 bases; unmatched bases: 1. Germline V gene lookup returns CDR1 MGHRA and CDR2 YSYEKL. The CDR3 loop reads CASSQTSGSTDTQYF. In DNA, the CDR3 is TGCGCCAGCAGCCAAACTAGCGGCAGCACAGATACGCAGTATTTT.

In its sample, this clonotype was seen a few times. The chain employs TRBV19 and TRBJ1-2; D is ambiguous. CDR3 length equals 14 residues. V lost 5 bases to trimming and J lost 3 bases, with 13 bases between them. Germline assignment: CDR1 LNHDA and CDR2 SQIVND (reference sequence). The CDR3 region is CASSADWRDYGYTF. The DNA of the CDR3 is TGTGCCAGTAGTGCTGATTGGCGTGACTATGGCTACACCTTC.

V and J are TRBV9 and TRBJ1-6; 7 nucleotides align to TRBD1. V was pared by 4 bases and J by 9 bases, with 4 bases of the junction left unmatched. The CDR3 is 13 residues long. Germline V lookup: CDR1 SGDLS, CDR2 YYNGEE. This chain's CDR3 is CASSPGGSSPLHF. The CDR3 DNA follows: TGTGCCAGCAGCCCAGGGGGGAGTTCACCCCTCCACTTT.

This clonotype occurred many times. V and J are TRBV5-1 and TRBJ2-7; TRBD2 matches at 7 bases. J lost 2 bases, V lost 2 bases, and 13 bases had no gene match. CDR1 is SGHRS and CDR2 is YFSETQ in the germline V gene. The CDR3 spans 17 residues. The CDR3 sequence is CASSFTPPTSPPYEQYF. Here the CDR3 DNA reads TGCGCCAGCAGCTTTACCCCTCCGACTAGCCCCCCCTACGAGCAGTACTTC.

In its sample, this clonotype was seen many times. The rearrangement links TRBV28 to TRBJ2-1, with D perhaps TRBD2 (6 bases). This CDR3 has 11 amino acids. Germline V CDR1 and CDR2: MDHEN, SYDVKM. Trimming took 5 bases from V and 10 from J, leaving 9 bases between them. The DNA of the CDR3 is TGTGCCAGCAGTCGGGACTGGGAGCAGTTCTTC. This codes for CASSRDWEQFF.